The rows below give T cell receptor beta chains drawn from one sample of a study of blood T cell repertoires in COVID-19. Produced via immunoSEQ multiplex PCR; TCRdb's table is partial and in-frame only. Of about 150,000 clones listed, roughly 84% are singletons. The sample was peripheral blood. All receptors come from an elderly man with COVID-19, enrolled during active disease. Both conserved end residues are part of each CDR3. The D gene is left open where the match is weak. Where a row states a size, it is once, few, many or the class of an expanded clone; other rows omit it.

j_call | v_call | clone_size | d_call | cdr3_aa
TRBJ1-5 | TRBV18 | once | . | CASSPNLPGGDQPQHF
TRBJ2-7 | TRBV11-2 | . | . | CASSFLGTPQDPYF
TRBJ2-3 | TRBV20-1 | . | . | CSGTLEDTQYF
TRBJ1-1 | TRBV5-4 | . | TRBD1 | CASSWDRGNTEAFF
TRBJ1-1 | TRBV5-5 | . | . | CASSPSTEAFF
TRBJ2-1 | TRBV11-2 | . | . | CASSLAGIYNEQFF
TRBJ2-3 | TRBV7-9 | . | TRBD1 | CASSLGPQGAADTQYF
TRBJ2-2 | TRBV10-3 | . | TRBD1 | CAIRGTGSTGELFF
TRBJ1-4 | TRBV7-6 | few | . | CASSSSGRKEKLFF
TRBJ1-1 | TRBV7-2 | once | TRBD1 | CASSLTGGMNTEAFF
TRBJ2-1 | TRBV4-1 | . | TRBD1 | CASSQSTGGLVNEQFF
TRBJ1-1 | TRBV2 | . | . | CAGEGRLNTEAFF
TRBJ2-1 | TRBV28 | few | . | CASAVGGTRYNEQFF
TRBJ2-3 | TRBV7-3 | . | TRBD1 | CASRAGDRDTQYF
TRBJ2-2 | TRBV9 | once | . | CASSRPRVDTGELFF
TRBJ2-3 | TRBV7-2 | once | . | CASSFLRDTQYF
TRBJ2-7 | TRBV9 | . | TRBD2 | CASSPRGGAYEQYF
TRBJ2-3 | TRBV5-4 | . | . | CASSLVGGANTQYF
TRBJ2-7 | TRBV6-1 | few | . | CASSESYRDLYHF
TRBJ2-3 | TRBV7-2 | . | . | CASSLAGRGHTQYF
TRBJ1-6 | TRBV9 | few | TRBD1 | CASSVDTGGNSPLHF
TRBJ2-1 | TRBV2 | . | . | CASRLSSYNEQFF
TRBJ1-5 | TRBV6-6 | . | TRBD1 | CASSRTGGDNQPQHF
TRBJ1-5 | TRBV6-2/TRBV6-3 | . | . | CASSSGAQSQPQHF
TRBJ1-5 | TRBV6-6 | . | . | CASRTRQTCQPQHF
TRBJ2-1 | TRBV9 | . | TRBD2 | CASSVGGLANEQFF
TRBJ1-5 | TRBV7-2 | . | TRBD1 | CASSLGPRQGRNQPQHF
TRBJ2-7 | TRBV7-2 | once | TRBD2 | CASSLGPSGPYEQYF
TRBJ2-7 | TRBV6-2/TRBV6-3 | . | TRBD1 | CASSHTGGGYEQYF
TRBJ1-5 | TRBV18 | large | TRBD1 | CASSLTGGDQPQHF
TRBJ1-4 | TRBV30 | . | . | CAWSAESGSNEKLFF
TRBJ2-3 | TRBV15 | once | . | CATSREGRRTDTQYF
TRBJ2-1 | TRBV18 | . | . | CASSLGGTNEQFF
TRBJ2-3 | TRBV7-2 | . | TRBD2 | CASSSLAGGTDTQYF
TRBJ1-3 | TRBV6-1 | few | . | CASSDHISGNTIYF
TRBJ1-5 | TRBV5-1 | . | TRBD1 | CASSLGQVNQPQHF
TRBJ1-2 | TRBV2 | . | . | CASSAQNYGYTF
TRBJ2-3 | TRBV3-1/TRBV3-2 | . | . | CASSNGVTDTQYF
TRBJ1-1 | TRBV5-1 | . | TRBD1 | CASRAGQGAPEAFF
TRBJ1-2 | TRBV28 | . | . | CASSKGEGYTF
TRBJ1-4 | TRBV5-1 | . | . | CASTTDGGEKLFF
TRBJ2-5 | TRBV4-1 | . | TRBD1 | CASSQDRGPSETQYF
TRBJ2-1 | TRBV5-5 | . | TRBD1 | CASSLRGPNNEQFF
TRBJ2-1 | TRBV2 | . | . | CASSEQGGTGHEQFF
TRBJ1-2 | TRBV5-4 | . | TRBD1 | CASSRDSLNYGYTF
TRBJ2-7 | TRBV11-1 | few | TRBD1 | CASTLDRVSYEQYF
TRBJ1-5 | TRBV19 | . | TRBD1 | CATRDRVAQPQHF
TRBJ1-3 | TRBV5-1 | . | . | CASSRPETASSGNTIYF
TRBJ1-1 | TRBV29-1 | . | . | CSVDTQGSIAFF
TRBJ2-7 | TRBV12-3/TRBV12-4 | . | . | CASSRQRAVEQYF
TRBJ1-2 | TRBV2 | few | . | CASSAVNYGYTF
TRBJ1-2 | TRBV5-4 | . | . | CASSWGPTENYGYTF
TRBJ2-6 | TRBV12-3/TRBV12-4 | . | . | CASSFVGANVLTF
TRBJ1-3 | TRBV28 | . | . | CASSFTGTGNTIYF
TRBJ1-5 | TRBV28 | . | . | CASSMLEGNSNQPQHF
TRBJ1-1 | TRBV5-8 | once | . | CASSFGRAYTEAFF
TRBJ1-6 | TRBV11-2 | . | TRBD1 | CASSLSGTVNSPLHF
TRBJ1-6 | TRBV10-3 | . | . | CAIATGPNSPLHF